The rows below give T cell receptor beta chains drawn from one sample of a study of blood T cells in healthy people across ages. TCRdb passed the 5' RACE reads through MiXCR, listing each CDR3 protein once. The repertoire holds about 580,000 distinct CDR3 sequences, with around half as singletons. The specimen sequenced was blood. These receptors came from a man aged 80 or over in good health. CDR3s include the opening cysteine and the closing phenylalanine or tryptophan. The order of the fields is V gene, J gene, CDR3 protein.

TRBV18,TRBJ2-1,CASSPPGTSGGGHEQFF
TRBV5-4,TRBJ2-7,CASSSGTGVPYEQYF
TRBV12-3/TRBV12-4,TRBJ2-3,CAGSPWTSGGRDTQYF
TRBV12-3/TRBV12-4,TRBJ2-1,CASSSRGRKQFF
TRBV6-5,TRBJ2-1,CASSRRTSSSYNEQFF
TRBV20-1,TRBJ2-1,CSARGGLASGRNEQFF
TRBV20-1,TRBJ2-7,CSATTGGITYEQYF
TRBV7-3,TRBJ2-7,CASSLNGGGTPYEQYF
TRBV29-1,TRBJ2-3,CSAGGASVSTDTQYF
TRBV29-1,TRBJ2-7,CSVGLTGSYEQYF
TRBV24-1,TRBJ2-5,CATSGPGTEKETQYF
TRBV4-3,TRBJ1-2,CASSQGDREPYGYTF
TRBV6-6,TRBJ2-2,CASSRVGAGELFF
TRBV12-3/TRBV12-4,TRBJ2-7,CASSLGDGSSYEQYF
TRBV6-5,TRBJ2-7,CASSPQGGPYEQYF
TRBV5-1,TRBJ1-4,CASSLAGIPNEKLFF
TRBV28,TRBJ2-5,CASNLAETQYF
TRBV12-3/TRBV12-4,TRBJ2-1,CASSLRVSGRYNEQFF
TRBV29-1,TRBJ2-3,CSVEPRGLLGDTQYF
TRBV6-6,TRBJ2-7,CASSYIGLAGTYEQYF
TRBV6-6,TRBJ1-2,CASSYSMWQRDSHGYTF
TRBV28,TRBJ2-5,CASRPKDQETQYF
TRBV7-6,TRBJ1-2,CASSRIQTGGPNYGYTF
TRBV6-6,TRBJ2-7,CASSYSWEASYEQYF
TRBV25-1,TRBJ1-2,CASSQTGANYGYTF
TRBV7-2,TRBJ1-3,CASSLDALRGSGNTIYF
TRBV29-1,TRBJ2-5,CSGRDTQETQYF
TRBV5-4,TRBJ1-2,CASSLWAGDGYTF